A selection of T cell receptor beta chains follows, all from one sample in a study of CD8+CD57+ T cells in acquired aplastic anemia. TCRdb re-called the reads with MiXCR, one entry per CDR3 protein. The sample yields about 190,000 distinct CDR3 sequences, roughly 56% seen once. The source material was sorted CD4+, CD8+, or CD8+CD57+ T cells (not recorded which) from PBMCs. These receptors originate from a human donor in good health, serving as a control. Both conserved end residues are part of each CDR3. D genes are given only for firm matches. Rows may omit the clone size; those that give it use once, few, many or a size class.

cdr3_nt cdr3_aa j_call clone_size v_call d_call
TGCAGTGCTAGCGCCCGGGCTGAAGCTTTCTTT CSASARAEAFF TRBJ1-1 NA TRBV20-1 NA
TGTGCCAGCAGACCGGAGACGAGTGGCAATCAGCCCCAGCATTTT CASRPETSGNQPQHF TRBJ1-5 few TRBV28 NA
TGCGCCAGCAGCCAGGGGGACAGTAAATTCTATGGCTACACCTTC CASSQGDSKFYGYTF TRBJ1-2 many TRBV4-1 TRBD1
TGTGCCAGTAGTACCCCCAGGGGGAACACTGAAGCTTTCTTT CASSTPRGNTEAFF TRBJ1-1 many TRBV19 NA
TGTGCCAGCAGCTTAGCGGACCCCCTGGCAGGCAATGAGCAGTTCTTC CASSLADPLAGNEQFF TRBJ2-1 many TRBV7-8 NA
TGTGCCAGCAGCCAAGAGGGTGGACAGACCGGGGAGCTGTTTTTT CASSQEGGQTGELFF TRBJ2-2 many TRBV4-2 NA
TGTGCCAGCAGCAGAGGACAGGGGGCTCAATACGAGCAGTACTTC CASSRGQGAQYEQYF TRBJ2-7 many TRBV11-3 TRBD1
TGTGCCAGCAGCCTGAATACCGGGACAGGCTATGGCTACACCTTC CASSLNTGTGYGYTF TRBJ1-2 NA TRBV13 TRBD1
TGTGCCAGCGAAGGGGAAGGTCATGAGCAGTTCTTC CASEGEGHEQFF TRBJ2-1 NA TRBV6-5 NA
TGTGCCAGCAGTCTAGACAAAGTTGAGTTAGGCTACACCTTC CASSLDKVELGYTF TRBJ1-2 NA TRBV12-3/TRBV12-4 NA
TGTGCCAGCAGCCCCCAGATATCGACAGGGTCCAATGAGCAGTTCTTC CASSPQISTGSNEQFF TRBJ2-1 many TRBV7-3 TRBD1
TGTGCCAGCAGCTTAGAAGTCGGGCAGGGGCTGACCCAAGAGACCCAGTACTTC CASSLEVGQGLTQETQYF TRBJ2-5 few TRBV7-2 NA
TGTGCCAGCACAGATCAACTAAAAGCTTTCTTT CASTDQLKAFF TRBJ1-1 NA TRBV2 NA
TGTGCCTGGAGTCTACGGGGTGGAGAGACCCAGTACTTC CAWSLRGGETQYF TRBJ2-5 many TRBV30 NA
TGTGCCACCCTACCGCCACAAACGAACAGGGGCTACACCTTC CATLPPQTNRGYTF TRBJ1-2 many TRBV10-3 NA
TGTGCCAGTAGTATTCTCGGGACAGGGGGATGGACTGAAGCTTTCTTT CASSILGTGGWTEAFF TRBJ1-1 NA TRBV19 TRBD1
TGTGCCAGCAGCGTAGGTAGGAGGGGGCCGGGGCAGGGTGGCAATGAGCAGTTCTTC CASSVGRRGPGQGGNEQFF TRBJ2-1 NA TRBV9 NA
TGTGCCACCGGGGGGGTCCAAGAGACCCAGTACTTC CATGGVQETQYF TRBJ2-5 NA TRBV15 TRBD2
TGTGCCAGCTGCCTCGACAGGGAGGGAAGACAGCCCCAGCATTTT CASCLDREGRQPQHF TRBJ1-5 NA TRBV2 TRBD1
TGTGCCAGCAGTCCACAGGGGGCCAATCAGCCCCAGCATTTT CASSPQGANQPQHF TRBJ1-5 NA TRBV28 TRBD1
TGCAGTGCTAGGGACAGAGGGTATGGCTACACCTTC CSARDRGYGYTF TRBJ1-2 NA TRBV20-1 NA
TGTGCCAGCAGTGTAGGCTTGAACACAGATACGCAGTATTTT CASSVGLNTDTQYF TRBJ2-3 NA TRBV2 NA
TGTGCCAGCAGTTTATTAAATCAGCCCCAGCATTTT CASSLLNQPQHF TRBJ1-5 many TRBV7-9 NA
TGTGCCAGCAGTTTAAGAACAGGGACAAGGACTGAAGCTTTCTTT CASSLRTGTRTEAFF TRBJ1-1 many TRBV12-3/TRBV12-4 NA
TGTGCCAGCAGCCCGACTTCCAGGTTTGACGAGCAGTACTTC CASSPTSRFDEQYF TRBJ2-7 NA TRBV7-8 NA
TGTGCCAGTAGCCCGGGGGCGGGAGCGCAGTATTTT CASSPGAGAQYF TRBJ2-3 NA TRBV19 NA
TGTGCCACCAGTGACCAGTCTAGCGGCCACTCCCAAGAGACCCAGTACTTC CATSDQSSGHSQETQYF TRBJ2-5 NA TRBV24-1 TRBD2
TGTGCCAGCAGCGGGTGGGTTAGCGGGAGATCTACCTACGAGCAGTACTTC CASSGWVSGRSTYEQYF TRBJ2-7 many TRBV13 TRBD2
TGCGCCAGCAGCCAAGATAGAACATATAGCTCCTACAATGAGCAGTTCTTC CASSQDRTYSSYNEQFF TRBJ2-1 few TRBV4-3 NA
TGTGCCAGCAGCTTAGGGACAGGCGTACCCTACGAGCAGTATTTT CASSLGTGVPYEQYF TRBJ2-3 NA TRBV7-6 TRBD1
TGTGCTAGCGGCCCGTCCGCGGTCGCCCTTAACTTC CASGPSAVALNF TRBJ2-7 NA TRBV12-5 NA
TGTGCCAGCAGTGTTAGCGCCGTCTATGGCTACACCTTC CASSVSAVYGYTF TRBJ1-2 NA TRBV6-4 NA
TGCAGTGCTAGAGGGGGGGGCTCCTATAGCAATCAGCCCCAGCATTTT CSARGGGSYSNQPQHF TRBJ1-5 many TRBV20-1 NA
TGCAGCGTTGAAGACCGGGTCATTCAGTACTTC CSVEDRVIQYF TRBJ2-4 NA TRBV29-1 NA
TGCAGTGCTACGACTTTAGCACGGGAGCAGTTCTTC CSATTLAREQFF TRBJ2-1 many TRBV20-1 NA